This entry is about one TCR beta chain. Measured with immunoSEQ multiplex PCR; TCRdb has only the in-frame clones, and not every one. The sample lists 40,000 to 60,000 clones; 80% to 85% were seen once. These data originate in a study of OX40 agonist ivuxolimab in advanced cancers. Study context: People in dose escalation had one of these cancers: hepatocellular carcinoma, melanoma, renal cell or head and neck cancer.

CDR1 and CDR2 from the germline V gene are SNHLY and FYNNEI. The CDR3 totals 16 residues. V was pared by 2 bases and J by 5 bases, with 16 bases between. The source is an adult with an advanced solid tumor such as melanoma, head and neck, liver or kidney cancer. The input for sequencing was CD4+ or CD8+ T cells sorted from blood, taken in a trial of the OX40 agonist ivuxolimab. The genes are TRBV2 and TRBJ2-1; D unresolved. Written as DNA, the CDR3 is TGTGCCAGCAGTGAACGGTGGCTAGTCCCGGACAATGAGCAGTTCTTC. Its protein product is CASSERWLVPDNEQFF.